This TCR beta chain was identified in a study of T cells in Graves' hyperthyroidism and ophthalmopathy. Overall study results and limits: Appearing also in blood were most of the thyroid clonotypes expanded above 0.001.

There are 15 residues in the CDR3. CDR1 is LGHDT, CDR2 YNNKEL, per germline (reference sequence). V gave up 3 bases and J gave up 6 bases, with 14 bases separating them. Hyperthyroidism, newly diagnosed and lasting under 2 months, affected patients aged 18 to 65. Every diagnosis used clinical symptoms, serum thyroxine and TRAb, thyroid ultrasound and orbital computed tomography. The PBMCs were taken from 10 ml of fresh peripheral blood. RNA transcripts provided the source from which TCR beta CDR3 regions were amplified. During a first-round RT-PCR of the TCR CDR3, the HTBI primer set was used. MiXCR, applied by TCRdb to the multiplex PCR reads, yields one record per CDR3 protein. Altogether about 360,000 distinct CDR3 sequences are present, roughly 25% being singletons, with the ten largest covering 73%. Comment on this clonotype: Its antigen is unknown.

This chain joins TRBV3-1 and TRBJ1-4; D remains ambiguous. Specimen: blood. The TCR was taken from a man between 45 and 60 years old with Graves' hyperthyroidism. The CDR3 region is CASSHSGTYYEKLFF. The CDR3, as DNA: TGTGCCAGCAGCCATTCCGGCACATATTATGAAAAACTGTTTTTT. Based on the CDR3 plus reference TRBV3-1 and TRBJ1-4, the full variable domain is DTAVSQTPKYLVTQMGNDKSIKCEQNLGHDTMYWYKQDSKKFLKIMFSYNNKELIINETVPNRFSPKSPDKAHLNLHINSLELGDSAVYFCASSHSGTYYEKLFFGSGTQLSVL.